This paragraph reports one TCR beta chain. Original processing methods: Reference gene primer amplification yielded estimated nucleated cell counts. Libraries were prepared by immunoSEQ multiplex PCR; TCRdb keeps only in-frame clonotypes and omits some of them. V, J and clone size are taken as reported in that table, and D and trimming were inferred from the DNA itself. The data show roughly 480,000 clones, about 88% seen once. Seattle's cohort entered during active infection and was followed longitudinally. V was pared by 4 bases and J by 5 bases, with 5 bases of the junction left unmatched. Per germline, CDR1 SGHRS and CDR2 YFSETQ. CDR3 length equals 14 residues. The data derive from a study of blood T cell repertoires in COVID-19. About the research overall: Sites in the United States, Italy and Spain provided acute and convalescent COVID-19 samples. From T cells, B-cell-depleted T cells, or PBMCs came the material, which was cDNA or gDNA.

The chain carries TRBV5-1 and TRBJ2-7; 11 bases fit TRBD1. Specimen: peripheral blood. This TCR derives from a man between 18 and 29 years old with COVID-19, enrolled during active disease. The DNA of the CDR3 is TGCGCCAGCAGCCCAGGACAGGGGGCGAACGAGCAGTACTTC. Translating it yields CASSPGQGANEQYF.